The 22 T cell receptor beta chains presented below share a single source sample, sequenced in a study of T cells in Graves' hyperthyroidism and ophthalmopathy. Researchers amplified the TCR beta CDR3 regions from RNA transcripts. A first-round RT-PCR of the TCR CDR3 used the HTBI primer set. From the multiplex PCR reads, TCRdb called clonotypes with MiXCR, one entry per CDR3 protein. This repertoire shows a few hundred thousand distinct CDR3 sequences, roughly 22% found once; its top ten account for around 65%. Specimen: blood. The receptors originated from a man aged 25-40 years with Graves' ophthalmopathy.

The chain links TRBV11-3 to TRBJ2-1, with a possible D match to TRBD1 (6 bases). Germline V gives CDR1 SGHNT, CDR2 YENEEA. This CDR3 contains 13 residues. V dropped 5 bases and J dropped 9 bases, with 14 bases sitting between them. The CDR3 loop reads CASSRGHRGEQFF. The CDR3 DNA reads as TGTGCCAGCAGCCGGGGACACCGGGGTGAGCAGTTCTTC.

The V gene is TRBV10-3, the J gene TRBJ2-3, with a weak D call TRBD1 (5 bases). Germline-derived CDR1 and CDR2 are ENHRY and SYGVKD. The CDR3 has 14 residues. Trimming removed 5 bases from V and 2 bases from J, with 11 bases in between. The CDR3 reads CAISLGPSTDTQYF. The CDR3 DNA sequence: TGTGCCATCAGTCTGGGGCCATCCACAGATACGCAGTATTTT.

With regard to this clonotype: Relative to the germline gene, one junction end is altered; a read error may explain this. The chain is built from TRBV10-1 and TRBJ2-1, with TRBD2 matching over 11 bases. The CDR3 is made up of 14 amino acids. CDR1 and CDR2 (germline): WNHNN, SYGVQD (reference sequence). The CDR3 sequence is CAINPGLAVNEQFF. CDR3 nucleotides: TGTGCCATCAACCCGGGACTAGCGGTAAATGAGCAGTTCTTC.

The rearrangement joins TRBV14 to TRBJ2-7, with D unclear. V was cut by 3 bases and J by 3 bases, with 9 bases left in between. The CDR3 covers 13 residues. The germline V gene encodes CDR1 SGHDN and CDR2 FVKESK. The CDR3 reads CASSQNRYYEQYF. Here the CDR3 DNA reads TGTGCCAGCAGCCAGAACAGATACTACGAGCAGTACTTC. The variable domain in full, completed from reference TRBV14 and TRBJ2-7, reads EAGVTQFPSHSVIEKGQTVTLRCDPISGHDNLYWYRRVMGKEIKFLLHFVKESKQDESGMPNNRFLAERTGGTYSTLKVQPAELEDSGVYFCASSQNRYYEQYFGPGTRLTVT.

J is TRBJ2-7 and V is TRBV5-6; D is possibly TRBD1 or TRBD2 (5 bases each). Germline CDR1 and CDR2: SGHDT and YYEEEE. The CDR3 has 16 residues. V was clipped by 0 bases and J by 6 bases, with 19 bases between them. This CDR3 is CASSLGFGTRDREQYF. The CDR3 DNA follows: TGTGCCAGCAGCTTGGGATTTGGGACGCGCGACCGCGAGCAGTACTTC.

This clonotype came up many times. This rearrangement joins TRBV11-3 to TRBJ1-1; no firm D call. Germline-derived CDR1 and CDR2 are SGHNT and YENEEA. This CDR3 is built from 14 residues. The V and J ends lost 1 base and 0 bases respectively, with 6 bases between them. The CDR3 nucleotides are TGTGCCAGCAGCTTAGGACGGTTGAACACTGAAGCTTTCTTT. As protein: CASSLGRLNTEAFF.

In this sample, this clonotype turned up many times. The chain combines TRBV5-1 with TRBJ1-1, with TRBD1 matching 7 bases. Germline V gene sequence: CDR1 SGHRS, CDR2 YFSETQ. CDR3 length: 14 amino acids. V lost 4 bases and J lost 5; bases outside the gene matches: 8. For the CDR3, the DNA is TGCGCCAGCAGCCAAGGGGGCTTGTTAACTGAAGCTTTCTTT. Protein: CASSQGGLLTEAFF.

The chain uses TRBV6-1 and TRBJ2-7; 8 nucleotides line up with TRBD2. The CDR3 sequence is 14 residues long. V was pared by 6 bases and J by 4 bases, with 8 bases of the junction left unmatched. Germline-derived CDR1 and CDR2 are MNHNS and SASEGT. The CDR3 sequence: CASRPIAGLYEQYF. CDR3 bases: TGTGCCAGCAGGCCTATAGCGGGATTATACGAGCAGTACTTC.

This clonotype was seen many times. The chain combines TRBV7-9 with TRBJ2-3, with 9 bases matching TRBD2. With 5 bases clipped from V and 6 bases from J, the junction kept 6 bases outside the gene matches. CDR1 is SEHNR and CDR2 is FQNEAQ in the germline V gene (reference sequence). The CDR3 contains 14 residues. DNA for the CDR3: TGTGCCAGCAGCCAGGGACTAGCTCCCGATACGCAGTATTTT. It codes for CASSQGLAPDTQYF.

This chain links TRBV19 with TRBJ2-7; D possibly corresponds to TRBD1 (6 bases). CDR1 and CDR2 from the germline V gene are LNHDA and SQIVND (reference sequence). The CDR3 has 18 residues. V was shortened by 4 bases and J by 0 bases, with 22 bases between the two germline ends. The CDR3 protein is CASSKTGTPKTPSYEQYF. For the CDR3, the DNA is TGTGCCAGTAGTAAGACCGGGACACCCAAAACCCCCTCCTACGAGCAGTACTTC.

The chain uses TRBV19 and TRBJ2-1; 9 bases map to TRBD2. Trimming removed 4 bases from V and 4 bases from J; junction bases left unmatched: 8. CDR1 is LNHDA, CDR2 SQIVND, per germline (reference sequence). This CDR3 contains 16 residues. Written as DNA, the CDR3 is TGTGCCAGTAGTAGGGGACTAGCTTTCGGATACAATGAGCAGTTCTTC. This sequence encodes CASSRGLAFGYNEQFF.

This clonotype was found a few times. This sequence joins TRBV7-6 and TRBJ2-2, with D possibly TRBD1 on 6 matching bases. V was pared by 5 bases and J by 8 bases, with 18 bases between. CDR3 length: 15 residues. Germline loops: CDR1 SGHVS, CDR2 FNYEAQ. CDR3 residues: CASSASGTYEGELFF. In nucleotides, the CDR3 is TGTGCCAGCAGCGCCTCGGGGACATACGAGGGGGAGCTGTTTTTT.

This CDR3 is CASSSTPGGVGETQYF. The DNA of the CDR3 is TGTGCCAGCAGCTCGACCCCCGGTGGGGTGGGAGAGACCCAGTACTTC. The chain employs TRBV11-2 and TRBJ2-5; no clear D gene. The CDR3 consists of 16 residues. V dropped 4 bases and J dropped 4 bases, with 19 bases sitting between them. Germline V gene sequence: CDR1 SGHAT, CDR2 FQNNGV.

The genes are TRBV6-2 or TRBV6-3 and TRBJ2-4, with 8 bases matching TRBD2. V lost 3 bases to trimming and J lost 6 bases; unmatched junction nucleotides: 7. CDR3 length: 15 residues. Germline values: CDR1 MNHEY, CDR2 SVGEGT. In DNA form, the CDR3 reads TGTGCCAGCAGTTATATACGGGAGGGTGGAAACATTCAGTACTTC. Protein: CASSYIREGGNIQYF.

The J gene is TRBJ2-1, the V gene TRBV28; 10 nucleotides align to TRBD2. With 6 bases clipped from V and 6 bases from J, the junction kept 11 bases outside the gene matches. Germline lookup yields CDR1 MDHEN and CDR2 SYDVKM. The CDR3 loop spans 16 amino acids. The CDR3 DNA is TGTGCCAGCAGCTTTCAAGGGGCTAGCGGGAGCAATGAGCAGTTCTTC. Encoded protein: CASSFQGASGSNEQFF.

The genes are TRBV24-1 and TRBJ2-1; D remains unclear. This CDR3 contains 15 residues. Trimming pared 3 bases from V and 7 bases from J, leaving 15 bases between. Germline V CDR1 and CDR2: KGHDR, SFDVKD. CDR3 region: CATSDPTSLRNEQFF. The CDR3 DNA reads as TGTGCCACCAGTGATCCAACTTCCCTGAGGAATGAGCAGTTCTTC.

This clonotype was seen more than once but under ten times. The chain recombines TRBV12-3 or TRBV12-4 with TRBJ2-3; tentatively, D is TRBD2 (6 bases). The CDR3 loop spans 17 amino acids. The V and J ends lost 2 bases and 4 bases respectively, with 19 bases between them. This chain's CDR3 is CASSLIPTSSGADTQYF. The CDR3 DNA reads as TGTGCCAGCAGTTTAATCCCGACTAGTTCGGGGGCAGATACGCAGTATTTT.

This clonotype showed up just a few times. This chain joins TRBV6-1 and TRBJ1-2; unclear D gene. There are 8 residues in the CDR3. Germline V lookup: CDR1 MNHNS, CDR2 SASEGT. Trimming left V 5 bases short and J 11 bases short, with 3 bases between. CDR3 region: CASSNYTF. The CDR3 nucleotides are TGTGCCAGCAGTAATTACACCTTC.

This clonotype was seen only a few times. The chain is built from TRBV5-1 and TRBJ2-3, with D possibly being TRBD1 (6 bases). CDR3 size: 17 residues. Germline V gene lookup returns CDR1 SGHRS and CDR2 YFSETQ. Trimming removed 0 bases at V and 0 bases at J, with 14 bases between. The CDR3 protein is CASSLGRGGTSTDTQYF. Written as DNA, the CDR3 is TGCGCCAGCAGCTTGGGCCGAGGGGGTACTAGCACAGATACGCAGTATTTT.

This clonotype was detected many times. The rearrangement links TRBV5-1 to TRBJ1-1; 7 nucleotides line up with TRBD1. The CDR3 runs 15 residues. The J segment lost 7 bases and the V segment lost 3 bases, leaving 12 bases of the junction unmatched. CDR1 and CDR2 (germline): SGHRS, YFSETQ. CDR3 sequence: CASSYKGTEANEAFF. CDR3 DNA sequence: TGCGCCAGCAGCTACAAAGGGACAGAAGCTAATGAAGCTTTCTTT.

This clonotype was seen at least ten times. As DNA, the CDR3 is TGTGCCAGCAGCTTAGCTCTCGGCAGCGGAAGGACCCAGTACTTC. Translating it yields CASSLALGSGRTQYF. The chain joins TRBV11-1 to TRBJ2-5; a possible D gene is TRBD2 (5 bases). V lost 0 bases and J lost 7, with 15 bases in between. Germline V gene data show CDR1 as SGHAT and CDR2 as FQDESV (reference sequence). The CDR3 loop spans 15 amino acids.

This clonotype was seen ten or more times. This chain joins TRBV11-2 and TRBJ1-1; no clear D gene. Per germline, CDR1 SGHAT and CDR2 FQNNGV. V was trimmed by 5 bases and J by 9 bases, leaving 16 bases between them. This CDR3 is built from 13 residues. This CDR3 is CASSETPPFKAFF. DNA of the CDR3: TGTGCCAGCAGCGAGACCCCACCCTTCAAAGCTTTCTTT.